This TCR beta chain appears in the sequencing data of a study of OX40 agonist ivuxolimab in advanced cancers. Looking at the study overall: People in dose escalation had one of these cancers: hepatocellular carcinoma, melanoma, renal cell or head and neck cancer. The mean age was roughly 60 years, ranging from 23 to 79, with more than 70% of participants male. Whole-study results and caveats: CD4+ and CD8+ blood T cells expanded clonally by week 6 at 0.1 to 3.0 mg/kg.

On this clone itself: Its antigen is still unknown.

Only in-frame clones appear in the TCRdb table, and some are missing; sequencing was by immunoSEQ multiplex PCR. This sample has some 50,000 clones, with about 81% found just once. Trimming pared 2 bases from V and 4 bases from J, leaving 10 bases between. Germline CDR1 is MGHDK and CDR2 is SYGVNS. The CDR3 has 14 amino acids. The receptor was derived from an adult with an advanced solid tumor such as melanoma, head and neck, liver or kidney cancer. V usage is TRBV25-1 and J usage is TRBJ2-3; tentatively, D is TRBD1 (5 bases). Sequencing was performed on CD4+ or CD8+ T cells sorted from blood, taken in a trial of the OX40 agonist ivuxolimab. Written as DNA, the CDR3 is TGTGCCAGCAGTGAAGCCAGGGTGTCAGATACGCAGTATTTT. Encoded protein: CASSEARVSDTQYF. Filled out from reference TRBV25-1 and TRBJ2-3, the complete variable domain reads EADIYQTPRYLVIGTGKKITLECSQTMGHDKMYWYQQDPGMELHLIHYSYGVNSTEKGDLSSESTVSRIRTEHFPLTLESARPSHTSQYLCASSEARVSDTQYFGPGTRLTVL.